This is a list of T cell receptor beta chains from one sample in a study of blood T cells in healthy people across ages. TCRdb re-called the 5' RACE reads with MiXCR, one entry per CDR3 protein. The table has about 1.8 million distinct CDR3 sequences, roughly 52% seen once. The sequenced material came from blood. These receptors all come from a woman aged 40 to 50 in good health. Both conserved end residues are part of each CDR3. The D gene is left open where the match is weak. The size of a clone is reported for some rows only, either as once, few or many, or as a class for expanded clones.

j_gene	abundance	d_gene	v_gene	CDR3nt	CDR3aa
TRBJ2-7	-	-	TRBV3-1	TGTGCCAGCAGCCGAAGCACAGAACTCTACGAGCAGTACTTC	CASSRSTELYEQYF
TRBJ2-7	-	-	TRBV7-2	TGTGCCAGCAGCGAGAGGGAATCGTCCTACGAGCGGTACTTC	CASSERESSYERYF
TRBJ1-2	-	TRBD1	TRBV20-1	TGCAGTGCTATATCTACAGGGGAAGGCTACACCTTC	CSAISTGEGYTF
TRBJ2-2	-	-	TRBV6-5	TGTGCCAGCAGCAAACAGGGTTACACCGGGGAGCTGTTTTTT	CASSKQGYTGELFF
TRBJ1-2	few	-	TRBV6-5	TGTGCCAGCAGTGGCTCAGGGGTCGACGGCTATGGCTACACCTTC	CASSGSGVDGYGYTF
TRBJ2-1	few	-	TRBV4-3	TGCGCCAGCAGCCAAGGGGCTGTTCTCGACCCTCGGTTCTTC	CASSQGAVLDPRFF
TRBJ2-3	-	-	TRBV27	TGTGCCAGCAGTAAAAGGAGCGGGTTAGATACGCAGTATTTT	CASSKRSGLDTQYF
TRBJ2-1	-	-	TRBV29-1	TGCAGCGTTGACGGAGGGGACGTCAATGAGCAGTTCTTC	CSVDGGDVNEQFF
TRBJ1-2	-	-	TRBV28	TGTGCCAGCAAAGCTCACGGGGGGGGCTACACCTTC	CASKAHGGGYTF
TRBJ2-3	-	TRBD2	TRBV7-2	TGTGCCAGCAGCTTAATGGCCCCCGGTTGGGCTAGCGGGAACACAGATACGCAGTATTTT	CASSLMAPGWASGNTDTQYF
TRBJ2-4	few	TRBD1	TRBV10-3	TGTGCCATCAGTGAGTCCCCCGGACAGGATATTCAGTACTTC	CAISESPGQDIQYF
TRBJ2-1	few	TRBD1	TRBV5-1	TGCGCCAGCAGCCCGACGGGACAGGGCTCCTACAATGAGCAGTTCTTC	CASSPTGQGSYNEQFF
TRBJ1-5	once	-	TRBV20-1	TGCAGTGCTAGGTCTGGACGGGGCTCCAATCAGCCCCAGCATTTT	CSARSGRGSNQPQHF
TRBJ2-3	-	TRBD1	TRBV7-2	TGTGCCAGCAGCTTCCACAGGGGCCTGGCCCCAGATACGCAGTATTTT	CASSFHRGLAPDTQYF
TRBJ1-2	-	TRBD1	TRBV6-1	TGTGCCAGCAGTCAACACAGGACAGGGTATTATGGCTACACCTTC	CASSQHRTGYYGYTF
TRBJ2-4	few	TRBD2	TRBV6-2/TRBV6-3	TGTGCCAGCAGTTTACTAGCGGGAAACATTCAGTACTTC	CASSLLAGNIQYF
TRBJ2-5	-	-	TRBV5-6	TGTGCCGGCAGCTTGTATGACAGCGAGACCCAGTACTTC	CAGSLYDSETQYF